This T cell receptor beta chain was sequenced in a study of blood T cells in healthy people across ages. V lost 5 bases, J lost 6 bases, and 12 bases stayed unmatched. This CDR3 region has 16 residues. In germline, CDR1 is SEHNR, CDR2 FQNEAQ (reference sequence). Together with a sample-barcoded 5' primer, a J-beta primer mix was included in a second PCR lasting about 7 to 11 cycles. A single record per CDR3 protein comes from TCRdb applying MiXCR to the 5' RACE reads. Here the sample spans about 2 million distinct CDR3 sequences, around half being singletons. The sequencing sample was made of blood. This chain joins TRBV7-9 and TRBJ2-1; 8 bases fit TRBD1. This receptor was identified in a woman aged 40 to 50 in good health. The CDR3 region is CASSLLRGRPGNEQFF. CDR3 DNA: TGTGCCAGCAGCCTCCTCAGGGGGCGCCCCGGCAATGAGCAGTTCTTC. Based on the CDR3 plus reference TRBV7-9 and TRBJ2-1, the full variable domain is DTGVSQNPRHKITKRGQNVTFRCDPISEHNRLYWYRQTLGQGPEFLTYFQNEAQLEKSRLLSDRFSAERPKGSFSTLEIQRTEQGDSAMYLCASSLLRGRPGNEQFFGPGTRLTVL.